This T cell receptor beta chain was identified in a study of blood T cells in healthy people across ages. Peripheral blood samples of 9 to 10 milliliters were drawn from each donor. With 6 bases removed from V and 2 bases from J, the gap between germline ends came to 6 bases. This CDR3 is built from 12 residues. Primers used in a second PCR of about 7 to 12 cycles were a sample-barcoded 5' primer and a J-beta primer mix. One entry per CDR3 protein, called by TCRdb with MiXCR from the 5' RACE reads. The sample comprises hundreds of thousands of distinct CDR3 sequences, 32% of which are singletons, and about 16% rests with the top ten. This clonotype was observed at least ten times.

This sequence originates from an elderly woman in good health. The chain carries TRBV12-3 or TRBV12-4 and TRBJ2-3, with a possible D match to TRBD1 (5 bases). The sequencing sample was made of blood. The CDR3, as DNA: TGTGCCAGCAGGGACACCACAGATACGCAGTATTTT. This sequence encodes CASRDTTDTQYF.